What follows describes a single T cell receptor beta chain. The antigen is not known. The data were obtained in a study of T cells after posttransplantation cyclophosphamide. This table comes from immunoSEQ multiplex PCR, and its TCRdb copy is limited to in-frame clones, with some not included. This table has around 19,000 clones, 95% to 99% appearing once. V lost 0 bases and J 6 bases, leaving 16 bases between the germline ends. The CDR3 totals 15 residues. Germline assignment: CDR1 SGHRS and CDR2 YFSETQ. Cells defined as naive were viable CD3+CD4+ or CD3+CD8+ and CCR7+CD45RA+CD45RO-CD95-CD27+CD28+. Peripheral blood was collected from the related graft donor on the marrow donation day. Study conclusions and caveats: After PTCy, TRB diversity resembled that of CNI/methotrexate controls. Donor CD8+ memory clones often dominated recipient blood repertoires at later times. Skin or GI-infiltrating T cells shared few TRB sequences with blood.

The TCR originated in a man aged 35-49 years in good health, CMV-negative, and a related stem cell transplant donor. What was sequenced was naive CD4+ T cells sorted from PBMCs. The V and J genes are TRBV5-1 and TRBJ2-7, with D perhaps matching TRBD2 (6 bases). The CDR3 coding sequence is TGCGCCAGCAGCTTGGTATCGGGTCCGCGGGGCGAGCAGTACTTC. This sequence encodes CASSLVSGPRGEQYF.